A single sample gave rise to the 29 T cell receptor beta chains below, sequenced in a study of T cell responses to AZD1222 COVID-19 vaccine. Only in-frame clones appear in the TCRdb table, and some are missing; sequencing was by immunoSEQ multiplex PCR. There are roughly 85,000 clones in the sample; roughly nine tenths occur only once, and roughly 7.5% lies in the top ten. Sequenced material: peripheral blood, taken on day 0 of AZD1222 vaccination. The source of these receptors is an adult in good health.

The chain recombines TRBV28 with TRBJ2-5; TRBD2 aligns across 11 bases. V was clipped by 4 bases and J by 5 bases; unmatched bases: 12. From germline, CDR1 is MDHEN and CDR2 SYDVKM. The CDR3 covers 17 residues. DNA for the CDR3: TGTGCCAGCAGTTCTATTGGGACTAGCGGAGGTGAGGAGACCCAGTACTTC. It encodes CASSSIGTSGGEETQYF.

This rearrangement joins TRBV5-1 to TRBJ2-7; 10 bases are shared with TRBD2. Germline CDR1 is SGHRS and CDR2 is YFSETQ. V shed 1 base, J shed 6 bases, and the junction held 4 bases outside the gene matches. This CDR3 spans 14 amino acids. As DNA, the CDR3 is TGCGCCAGCAGCTTGAGCGGGGGGGCAGGCGAGCAGTACTTC. Its protein is CASSLSGGAGEQYF.

This chain links TRBV19 with TRBJ1-1; D gene unclear. V shed 1 base and J shed 5 bases, with 11 bases lying between them. This CDR3 has 14 amino acids. Germline CDR1 and CDR2: LNHDA and SQIVND (reference sequence). CDR3 protein: CASSIVKGGTEAFF. The CDR3 DNA follows: TGTGCCAGTAGTATAGTAAAAGGAGGAACTGAAGCTTTCTTT.

The rearrangement uses TRBV3-1 (or the pseudogene TRBV3-2) and TRBJ1-1; D is possibly TRBD1 (6 bases). V was trimmed by 6 bases and J by 7 bases, leaving 18 bases between them. This CDR3 spans 14 amino acids. CDR1 LGHDT and CDR2 YNNKEL come from the germline V gene (reference sequence). CDR3 protein: CASRSGGASREAFF. The CDR3 DNA reads TGTGCCAGCAGGAGCGGGGGCGCGAGCCGTGAAGCTTTCTTT.

This clone was counted between two and nine times. The gene calls are TRBV7-6 and TRBJ1-1; D is unclear. The CDR3 has 15 residues. CDR1 and CDR2 (germline): SGHVS, FNYEAQ. V gave up 5 bases and J gave up 0 bases, with 13 bases separating them. The CDR3: CASSPIQSMNTEAFF. The CDR3 DNA reads as TGTGCCAGCAGCCCAATTCAGAGTATGAACACTGAAGCTTTCTTT.

This clone is a singleton in its sample. This rearrangement joins TRBV27 to TRBJ2-7, with D perhaps TRBD2 (5 bases). This CDR3 has 14 amino acids. V shed 7 bases and J shed 2 bases, with 15 bases lying between them. From germline, CDR1 is MNHEY and CDR2 SMNVEV (reference sequence). CDR3 in DNA: TGTGCCAGCACCCCGGGGTCCCGACCCTACGAGCAGTACTTC. It specifies CASTPGSRPYEQYF.

The chain recombines TRBV9 with TRBJ2-7; possibly TRBD2 for D (6 bases). Per germline, CDR1 SGDLS and CDR2 YYNGEE. This CDR3 is built from 14 residues. V gave up 2 bases and J gave up 9 bases, with 18 bases separating them. CDR3 protein: CASSVDNSGRGQYF. CDR3 nucleotide sequence: TGTGCCAGCAGCGTGGACAATTCAGGGCGGGGGCAGTACTTC.

The chain employs TRBV5-1 and TRBJ1-5, with a possible D match to TRBD1 (6 bases). The germline V gene has CDR1 SGHRS and CDR2 YFSETQ. This CDR3 spans 16 amino acids. V lost 5 bases to trimming and J lost 0 bases, with 15 bases between them. CDR3 residues: CASSKTGLDSNQPQHF. CDR3 coding DNA: TGCGCCAGCAGTAAGACAGGCCTGGATAGCAATCAGCCCCAGCATTTT.

This sequence joins TRBV19 and TRBJ1-1; the D is unclear. Looked up from germline, CDR1 is LNHDA and CDR2 is SQIVND (reference sequence). V was trimmed by 0 bases and J by 3 bases, leaving 8 bases between them. CDR3 size: 14 residues. The CDR3 DNA is TGTGCCAGTAGTATAGAGCAGAGGGACACTGAAGCTTTCTTT. As protein: CASSIEQRDTEAFF.

J is TRBJ1-5 and V is TRBV7-2; 8 bases align to TRBD1. Looked up from germline, CDR1 is SGHTA and CDR2 is FQGNSA. The CDR3 totals 15 residues. The V segment lost 4 bases and the J segment 5 bases; nucleotides outside the gene matches: 7. CDR3 region: CASSSTGVGDQPQHF. The CDR3 DNA reads TGTGCCAGCAGCTCGACAGGGGTAGGAGATCAGCCCCAGCATTTT.

This clone showed up just once. This chain uses TRBV10-1 with TRBJ2-1; no definite D call. Trimming took off 7 bases at V and 13 bases at J, with 11 bases between the two ends. The CDR3 consists of 10 residues. Germline V gene lookup returns CDR1 WNHNN and CDR2 SYGVQD (reference sequence). Written as DNA, the CDR3 is TGCGCCAGCATCGAGGTGCGCCAGTTCTTC. Translating it yields CASIEVRQFF.

The chain combines TRBV14 with TRBJ1-5; 7 positions agree with TRBD1. The CDR3 has 13 residues. CDR1 is SGHDN and CDR2 is FVKESK in the germline V gene. V lost 4 bases and J lost 7; bases outside the gene matches: 4. Written as DNA, the CDR3 is TGTGCCAGCAGCCTTACAGGGGACCAGCCCCAGCATTTT. This translates into CASSLTGDQPQHF.

The chain links TRBV5-5 to TRBJ1-5, with TRBD1 matching 9 bases. The V gene's germline CDR1 is SGHKS and CDR2 YYEKEE (reference sequence). With V trimmed by 0 bases and J by 7 bases, 5 bases remained unmatched. The CDR3 loop spans 15 amino acids. The CDR3 coding sequence is TGTGCCAGCAGCTTGGACAGGGGGCGAGGACAGCCCCAGCATTTT. Translated: CASSLDRGRGQPQHF.

V gene TRBV7-9 combines with J gene TRBJ2-3, with D uncertain. The CDR3 extends over 14 amino acids. Germline CDR1 reads SEHNR; CDR2 reads FQNEAQ (reference sequence). The V end was cut by 2 bases, the J end by 6 bases, with 12 bases between. The CDR3: CASSLRPNSDTQYF. The CDR3 DNA sequence: TGTGCCAGCAGCTTAAGGCCCAATTCGGATACGCAGTATTTT.

The chain combines TRBV28 with TRBJ1-6, with D possibly matching TRBD1 (5 bases). The CDR3 length is 15 residues. Germline CDR1 reads MDHEN; CDR2 reads SYDVKM. V was cut by 5 bases and J by 2 bases, with 10 bases left in between. The CDR3, as DNA: TGTGCCAGCAGTCAGGGAATTGCCTATAATTCACCCCTCCACTTT. Translating it yields CASSQGIAYNSPLHF.

This clone was detected only once. In DNA form, the CDR3 reads TGCGCCAGCAGCTTGGAGCGGGAGCAGTACTTC. Amino acids: CASSLEREQYF. This chain connects TRBV5-1 to TRBJ2-7; possibly TRBD2 for D (5 bases). Trimming pared 0 bases from V and 7 bases from J, leaving 5 bases between. CDR1 SGHRS and CDR2 YFSETQ come from the germline V gene. The CDR3 consists of 11 residues.

The rearrangement uses TRBV5-5 and TRBJ1-6; 10 bases agree with TRBD1. CDR1 is SGHKS and CDR2 is YYEKEE in the germline V gene (reference sequence). V lost 0 bases and J lost 9; bases outside the gene matches: 6. CDR3 length equals 16 residues. The CDR3 is CASSLEGDRGGSPLHF. The CDR3, as DNA: TGTGCCAGCAGCTTGGAAGGGGACAGGGGTGGTTCACCCCTCCACTTT.

The rearrangement uses TRBV19 and TRBJ1-6, with no clear D. Trimming stripped 1 base from V and 10 bases from J, with 14 bases between. This CDR3 spans 15 amino acids. Germline values: CDR1 LNHDA, CDR2 SQIVND (reference sequence). In nucleotides, the CDR3 is TGTGCCAGTAGTATAGCTAACCCTCTGGACTCACCCCTCCACTTT. This translates into CASSIANPLDSPLHF.

V usage is TRBV7-9 and J usage is TRBJ1-6; D remains unclear. This CDR3 is 12 amino acids long. Germline values: CDR1 SEHNR, CDR2 FQNEAQ (reference sequence). V lost 5 bases, J lost 8 bases, and 7 bases lay in between. The CDR3 DNA sequence: TGTGCCAGCAGCCCCGGGGATTCACCCCTCCACTTT. Translated: CASSPGDSPLHF.

The DNA of the CDR3 is TGCGCCAGCAGCCAAGTTACGCAGGGCAGTTCAAACACTGAAGCTTTCTTT. Translated, it gives CASSQVTQGSSNTEAFF. The chain couples TRBV4-3 to TRBJ1-1, with a possible D match to TRBD1 (5 bases). Germline V gene lookup returns CDR1 LGHNA and CDR2 YSLEER. V was shortened by 1 base and J by 2 bases, with 17 bases between the two germline ends. This CDR3 is built from 17 residues.

The chain couples TRBV5-1 to TRBJ1-3; D uncertain. The germline V gene encodes CDR1 SGHRS and CDR2 YFSETQ. The CDR3 is 13 residues long. Trimming removed 2 bases from V and 3 bases from J, with 6 bases in between. CDR3 sequence reads: CASSFASGNTIYF. The CDR3 bases are TGCGCCAGCAGCTTCGCGAGTGGAAACACCATATATTTT.

As DNA, the CDR3 is TGTGCCTGGTCCCGGGGAGGGGGGCGGAACACTGAAGCTTTCTTT. This encodes CAWSRGGGRNTEAFF. The V call is TRBV30, the J call TRBJ1-1; D is perhaps TRBD1 (6 bases). This CDR3 region has 15 residues. Germline loops: CDR1 GTSNPN, CDR2 SVGIG (reference sequence). V was cut by 5 bases and J by 1 base, with 17 bases left in between.

The genes are TRBV7-9 and TRBJ2-7; TRBD1 matches at 11 bases. Per germline, CDR1 SEHNR and CDR2 FQNEAQ (reference sequence). The CDR3 runs 17 residues. V dropped 5 bases and J dropped 3; count of bases not matched to a gene: 12. CDR3 DNA: TGTGCCAGCAGCCCAGACCGCGGGACAGGGGGATTCTACGAGCAGTACTTC. Translated, it gives CASSPDRGTGGFYEQYF.

The sample holds a few counts of this clone. The chain combines TRBV7-2 with TRBJ2-7; 12 bases are a match to TRBD2. V gave up 5 bases and J gave up 2 bases; unmatched junction bases: 7. CDR3 length: 16 residues. The germline CDR1 and CDR2 sequences are SGHTA and FQGNSA. CDR3 region: CASSQLAGGGPYEQYF. The CDR3 DNA follows: TGTGCCAGCAGCCAGCTAGCGGGAGGGGGCCCCTACGAGCAGTACTTC.

This clone showed up just a few times. The chain has TRBV6-5 and TRBJ2-1; 8 bases line up with TRBD1. The CDR3 covers 14 residues. CDR1 MNHEY and CDR2 SVGAGI come from the germline V gene. Germline trimming cut 6 bases from V and 5 bases from J; bases unmatched to any gene: 6. The CDR3 spells CASSGRTGNNEQFF. CDR3 nucleotide sequence: TGTGCCAGCAGCGGACGGACAGGGAACAATGAGCAGTTCTTC.

The V and J genes are TRBV19 and TRBJ1-1, with 8 nucleotides matching TRBD1. The junction had 4 bases not matched to a gene; V was cut back by 5 bases and J by 2 bases. The germline V gene encodes CDR1 LNHDA and CDR2 SQIVND (reference sequence). This CDR3 spans 14 amino acids. The CDR3 here is CASSADRGNTEAFF. In DNA, the CDR3 is TGTGCCAGTAGTGCCGACAGGGGAAACACTGAAGCTTTCTTT.

J is TRBJ1-1 and V is TRBV29-1; the D is unclear. V was cut by 4 bases and J by 5 bases, with 17 bases left in between. Germline V lookup: CDR1 SQVTM, CDR2 ANQGSEA. The CDR3 is 14 amino acids. CDR3 DNA: TGCAGCGTTGGAATTTCGGGAGGGAGAACTGAAGCTTTCTTT. It is translated as CSVGISGGRTEAFF.

The V gene is TRBV5-1, the J gene TRBJ1-1, with D perhaps matching TRBD1 (5 bases). Per the germline V gene, CDR1 is SGHRS and CDR2 is YFSETQ. The CDR3 contains 13 residues. The ends were cut back, 3 bases at V and 3 bases at J, with 9 bases in the middle. CDR3 nucleotides: TGCGCCAGCAGCTCCTCCAGGGACACTGAAGCTTTCTTT. Translating it yields CASSSSRDTEAFF.

This chain connects TRBV13 to TRBJ2-7, with 8 bases lining up with TRBD2. CDR1 and CDR2 from the germline V gene are PRHDT and FYEKMQ (reference sequence). With V trimmed by 0 bases and J by 0 bases, 4 bases remained unmatched. The CDR3 loop spans 16 amino acids. This CDR3 is CASSLGHGTSSYEQYF. The CDR3 bases are TGTGCCAGCAGCTTAGGCCATGGGACTAGCTCCTACGAGCAGTACTTC.